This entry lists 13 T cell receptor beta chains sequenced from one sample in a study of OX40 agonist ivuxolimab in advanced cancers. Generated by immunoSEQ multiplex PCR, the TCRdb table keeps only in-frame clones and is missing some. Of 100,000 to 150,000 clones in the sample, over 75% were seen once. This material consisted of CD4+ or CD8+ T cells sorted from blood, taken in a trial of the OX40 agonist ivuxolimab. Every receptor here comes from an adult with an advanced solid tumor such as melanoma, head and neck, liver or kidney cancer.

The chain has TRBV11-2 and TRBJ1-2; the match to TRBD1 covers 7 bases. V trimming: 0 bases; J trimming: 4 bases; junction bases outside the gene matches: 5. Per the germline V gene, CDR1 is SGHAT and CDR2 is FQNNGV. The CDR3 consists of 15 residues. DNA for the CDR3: TGTGCCAGCAGCTTAGAGCCGACAGGGACCTATGGCTACACCTTC. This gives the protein CASSLEPTGTYGYTF. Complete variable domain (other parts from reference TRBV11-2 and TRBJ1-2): EAGVAQSPRYKIIEKRQSVAFWCNPISGHATLYWYQQILGQGPKLLIQFQNNGVVDDSQLPKDRFSAERLKGVDSTLKIQPAKLEDSAVYLCASSLEPTGTYGYTFGSGTRLTVV.

CDR3 DNA: TGTGCCAGCAGACCACAGGGGGCGTCGGATGGCTACACCTTC. It specifies CASRPQGASDGYTF. The chain recombines TRBV28 with TRBJ1-2; TRBD1 agrees at 9 bases. This CDR3 is built from 14 residues. From germline, CDR1 is MDHEN and CDR2 SYDVKM. Unmatched junction bases numbered 8, after V lost 6 bases and J lost 6 bases.

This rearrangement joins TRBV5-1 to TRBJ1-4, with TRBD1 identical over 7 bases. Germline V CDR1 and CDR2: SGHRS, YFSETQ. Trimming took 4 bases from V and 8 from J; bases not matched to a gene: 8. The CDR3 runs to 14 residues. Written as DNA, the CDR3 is TGCGCCAGCAGCGCGGGGACAGTAGGAGAAAAACTGTTTTTT. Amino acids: CASSAGTVGEKLFF.

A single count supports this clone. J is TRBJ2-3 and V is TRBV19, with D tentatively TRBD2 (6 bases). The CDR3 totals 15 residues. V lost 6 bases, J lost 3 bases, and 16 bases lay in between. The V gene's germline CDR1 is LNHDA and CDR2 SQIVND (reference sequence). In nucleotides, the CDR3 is TGTGCCAGTAGAGACTTGGGACGGGGGACAGATACGCAGTATTTT. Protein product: CASRDLGRGTDTQYF.

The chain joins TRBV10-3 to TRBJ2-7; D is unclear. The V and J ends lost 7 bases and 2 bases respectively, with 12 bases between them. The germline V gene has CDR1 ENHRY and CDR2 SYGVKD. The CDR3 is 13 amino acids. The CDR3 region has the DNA TGTGCCATCAAGGCGACCGAAACCTACGAGCAGTACTTC. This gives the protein CAIKATETYEQYF.

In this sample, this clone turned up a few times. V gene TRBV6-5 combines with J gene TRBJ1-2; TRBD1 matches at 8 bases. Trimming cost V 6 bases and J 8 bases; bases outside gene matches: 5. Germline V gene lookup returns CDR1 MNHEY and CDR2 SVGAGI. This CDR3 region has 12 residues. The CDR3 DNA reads TGTGCCAGCAGGCTACAGGGGGGCGGCTACACCTTC. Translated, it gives CASRLQGGGYTF.

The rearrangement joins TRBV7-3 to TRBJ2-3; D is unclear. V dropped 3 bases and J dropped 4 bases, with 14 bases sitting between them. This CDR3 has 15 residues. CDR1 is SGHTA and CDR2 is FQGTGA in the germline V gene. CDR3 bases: TGTGCCAGCAGCTTGACTGGCGCGCCGGCAGATACGCAGTATTTT. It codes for CASSLTGAPADTQYF. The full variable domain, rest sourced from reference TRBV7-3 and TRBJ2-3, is GAGVSQTPSNKVTEKGKYVELRCDPISGHTALYWYRQSLGQGPEFLIYFQGTGAADDSGLPNDRFFAVRPEGSVSTLKIQRTERGDSAVYLCASSLTGAPADTQYFGPGTRLTVL.

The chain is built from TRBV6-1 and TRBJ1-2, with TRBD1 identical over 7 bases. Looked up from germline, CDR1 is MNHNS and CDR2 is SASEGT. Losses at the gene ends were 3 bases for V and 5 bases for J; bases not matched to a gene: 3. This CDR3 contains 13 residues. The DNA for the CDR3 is TGTGCCAGCAGTGAGACAGGGAGATATGGCTACACCTTC. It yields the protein CASSETGRYGYTF.

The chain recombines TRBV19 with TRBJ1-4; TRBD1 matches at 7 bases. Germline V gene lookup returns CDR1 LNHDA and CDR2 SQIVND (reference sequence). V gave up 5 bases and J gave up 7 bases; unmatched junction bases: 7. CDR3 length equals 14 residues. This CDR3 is CASSPRQGGEKLFF. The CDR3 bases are TGTGCCAGTAGTCCCCGACAGGGTGGTGAAAAACTGTTTTTT.

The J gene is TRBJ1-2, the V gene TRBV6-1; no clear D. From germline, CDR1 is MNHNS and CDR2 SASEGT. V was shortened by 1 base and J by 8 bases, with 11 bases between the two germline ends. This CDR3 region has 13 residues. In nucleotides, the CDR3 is TGTGCCAGCAGTGAAGTACCCGTGGAGGGCTACACCTTC. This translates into CASSEVPVEGYTF.

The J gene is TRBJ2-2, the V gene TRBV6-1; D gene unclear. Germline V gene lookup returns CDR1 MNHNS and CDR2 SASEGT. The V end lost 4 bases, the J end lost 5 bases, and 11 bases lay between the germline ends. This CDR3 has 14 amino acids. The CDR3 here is CASSGKGRTGELFF. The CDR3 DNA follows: TGTGCCAGCAGTGGGAAGGGAAGAACCGGGGAGCTGTTTTTT.

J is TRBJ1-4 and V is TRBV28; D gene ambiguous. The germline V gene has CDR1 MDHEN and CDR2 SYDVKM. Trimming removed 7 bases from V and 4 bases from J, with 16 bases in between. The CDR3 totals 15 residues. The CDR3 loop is CASNPAGTYNEKLFF. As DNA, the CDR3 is TGTGCCAGCAATCCCGCAGGCACGTATAATGAAAAACTGTTTTTT.

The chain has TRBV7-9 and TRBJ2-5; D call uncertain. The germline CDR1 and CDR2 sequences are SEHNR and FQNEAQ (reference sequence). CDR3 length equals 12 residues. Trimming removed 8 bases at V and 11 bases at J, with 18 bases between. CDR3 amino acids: CASRREVDEQYF. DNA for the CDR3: TGTGCCAGCCGCCGAGAGGTAGATGAGCAGTACTTC.